One and the same sample provided the 23 T cell receptor beta chains below, sequenced in a study of long-term antiretroviral therapy in people with HIV. Running of the v3.0 immunoSEQ assay took place at survey level. Assay used: immunoSEQ multiplex PCR; TCRdb lists only in-frame clones, some missing. The sample consists of tens of thousands of clones, approximately 85% of them appearing once. The sequencing used unsorted PBMCs, collected 0.8 years before starting antiretroviral therapy. The receptors come from a man younger than 35 with HIV.

The chain joins TRBV5-6 to TRBJ2-3, with 7 nucleotides matching TRBD2. There are 15 residues in the CDR3. Germline-derived CDR1 and CDR2 are SGHDT and YYEEEE. Unmatched junction bases numbered 4, after V lost 0 bases and J lost 3 bases. The DNA for the CDR3 is TGTGCCAGCAGCTTGGTGGGAGGGCCGACAGATACGCAGTATTTT. Protein: CASSLVGGPTDTQYF.

This clone was seen a few times. The chain couples TRBV5-4 to TRBJ1-3; D ambiguous. Germline V lookup: CDR1 SGHNT, CDR2 YYREEE (reference sequence). The CDR3 spans 14 residues. Trimming left V 7 bases short and J 2 bases short, with 13 bases between. CDR3 in amino acids: CASSPAVPGNTIYF. CDR3 DNA sequence: TGTGCCAGCTCGCCGGCAGTCCCTGGAAACACCATATATTTT.

The chain employs TRBV6-6 and TRBJ2-2; 12 nucleotides align to TRBD2. Losses at the gene ends were 6 bases for V and 5 bases for J; bases not matched to a gene: 4. CDR1 and CDR2 (germline): MNHNY, SVGAGI (reference sequence). The CDR3 has 15 residues. CDR3 protein: CASSPTSGGTGELFF. As DNA, the CDR3 is TGTGCCAGCAGCCCAACTAGCGGGGGGACCGGGGAGCTGTTTTTT.

The rearrangement links TRBV6-5 to TRBJ1-5, with D possibly being TRBD1 (6 bases). The germline V gene has CDR1 MNHEY and CDR2 SVGAGI. The CDR3 is made up of 13 amino acids. Trimming pared 6 bases from V and 3 bases from J, leaving 9 bases between. In DNA form, the CDR3 reads TGTGCCAGCAGGCGACAGGTCAATCAGCCCCAGCATTTT. This translates into CASRRQVNQPQHF.

This chain links TRBV4-3 with TRBJ2-3, with D hard to call. This CDR3 spans 13 amino acids. In germline, CDR1 is LGHNA, CDR2 YSLEER. V was clipped by 1 base and J by 3 bases, with 5 bases between them. In DNA, the CDR3 is TGCGCCAGCAGCCAAGTGGGGACAGATACGCAGTATTTT. This codes for CASSQVGTDTQYF.

The J gene is TRBJ1-4, the V gene TRBV18, with D perhaps matching TRBD1 (5 bases). The germline CDR1 and CDR2 sequences are KGHSH and LQKENI. Deletions cut 3 bases from V and 3 bases from J, with 11 bases between. This CDR3 is 15 amino acids long. The CDR3: CASSPWGSSNEKLFF. The CDR3, as DNA: TGTGCCAGCTCACCCTGGGGGTCCTCTAATGAAAAACTGTTTTTT.

This clone has only a few counts. The chain has TRBV4-3 and TRBJ1-5, with 7 positions matching TRBD1. Germline V gene sequence: CDR1 LGHNA, CDR2 YSLEER. The length of the CDR3 is 16 residues. V gave up 0 bases and J gave up 4 bases; unmatched junction bases: 6. CDR3 sequence reads: CASSQDRRQGNQPQHF. In DNA, the CDR3 is TGCGCCAGCAGCCAAGATCGTAGACAGGGAAATCAGCCCCAGCATTTT.

The chain employs TRBV29-1 and TRBJ2-2; D is perhaps TRBD1 or TRBD2 (5 bases each). Trimming shortened V by 7 bases and J by 8 bases, and 11 bases separated the two germline ends. Germline V gene data show CDR1 as SQVTM and CDR2 as ANQGSEA. This CDR3 comprises 11 residues. The CDR3 protein is CSATGAGELFF. The CDR3 DNA follows: TGCAGCGCAACCGGGGCGGGGGAGCTGTTTTTT.

This chain connects TRBV10-2 to TRBJ1-1, with D possibly TRBD1 on 5 matching bases. The CDR3 extends over 10 amino acids. V lost 8 bases and J 11 bases, leaving 12 bases between the germline ends. Germline lookup yields CDR1 WSHSY and CDR2 SAAADI. The CDR3 loop reads CASGGNGAFF. The CDR3, as DNA: TGCGCCAGCGGGGGAAATGGCGCTTTCTTT.

This clone has only a few counts. The genes are TRBV7-9 and TRBJ2-7; 8 bases map to TRBD1. This CDR3 spans 14 amino acids. J gave up 5 bases and V 4 bases, and 7 bases lay outside the gene matches. CDR1 and CDR2 from the germline V gene are SEHNR and FQNEAQ (reference sequence). The CDR3 region is CASSSQGAVHEQYF. The CDR3 nucleotides are TGTGCCAGCAGCTCCCAGGGGGCGGTACACGAGCAGTACTTC.

The rearrangement uses TRBV5-1 and TRBJ1-1; D not resolved. This CDR3 spans 13 amino acids. Germline CDR1 reads SGHRS; CDR2 reads YFSETQ. V dropped 2 bases and J dropped 1 base, with 6 bases sitting between them. CDR3 region: CASSLSKNTEAFF. The CDR3 DNA is TGCGCCAGCAGCTTAAGTAAGAACACTGAAGCTTTCTTT.

The chain links TRBV2 to TRBJ1-1, with D tentatively TRBD1 (5 bases). The CDR3 extends over 17 amino acids. Germline V lookup: CDR1 SNHLY, CDR2 FYNNEI. V was pared by 0 bases and J by 4 bases, with 18 bases between. DNA for the CDR3: TGTGCCAGCAGTGAAGCAATATTGGGGGGGGAAGGCACTGAAGCTTTCTTT. This gives the protein CASSEAILGGEGTEAFF.

The chain couples TRBV19 to TRBJ1-5; D might be TRBD1 (5 bases). The V and J ends lost 8 bases and 4 bases respectively, with 9 bases between them. The CDR3 spans 12 residues. Germline V gene sequence: CDR1 LNHDA, CDR2 SQIVND (reference sequence). CDR3 sequence reads: CASAGANQPQHF. CDR3 DNA: TGTGCCAGTGCCGGGGCTAATCAGCCCCAGCATTTT.

The V gene is TRBV7-4, the J gene TRBJ1-5, with 9 bases fitting TRBD1. The CDR3 covers 17 residues. V lost 4 bases to trimming and J lost 5 bases; unmatched junction nucleotides: 12. CDR1 SGHVT and CDR2 SQSDAQ come from the germline V gene. Here the CDR3 reads CASSSVPGQGCDQPQHF. CDR3 sequence (DNA): TGTGCCAGCAGCTCGGTACCGGGACAGGGATGCGATCAGCCCCAGCATTTT.

This clone was picked up one time. The chain couples TRBV19 to TRBJ1-1; D unclear. Germline lookup yields CDR1 LNHDA and CDR2 SQIVND (reference sequence). V was pared by 3 bases and J by 1 base, with 3 bases between. The CDR3 length is 12 residues. The CDR3 DNA is TGTGCCAGTAGTATGTGGAACACTGAAGCTTTCTTT. Amino acid sequence: CASSMWNTEAFF.

The chain employs TRBV5-1 and TRBJ1-6; 9 bases fit TRBD1. The trim removed 4 bases at V and 10 bases at J, leaving 12 bases unmatched. Germline CDR1 and CDR2: SGHRS and YFSETQ. The CDR3 is 16 amino acids. For the CDR3, the DNA is TGCGCCAGCAGCCCCACCGGTGGGACAGGGCACTCACCCCTCCACTTT. Protein sequence: CASSPTGGTGHSPLHF. Complete variable domain (other parts from reference TRBV5-1 and TRBJ1-6): KAGVTQTPRYLIKTRGQQVTLSCSPISGHRSVSWYQQTPGQGLQFLFEYFSETQRNKGNFPGRFSGRQFSNSRSEMNVSTLELGDSALYLCASSPTGGTGHSPLHFGNGTRLTVT.

The rearrangement uses TRBV27 and TRBJ1-5; the match to TRBD1 covers 7 bases. Trimming took 5 bases from V and 2 from J; bases not matched to a gene: 6. The germline V gene encodes CDR1 MNHEY and CDR2 SMNVEV (reference sequence). The CDR3 has 15 amino acids. The CDR3 DNA reads TGTGCCAGCAGTCAGGGGGGAGGTGGCAATCAGCCCCAGCATTTT. Protein product: CASSQGGGGNQPQHF.

In its sample, this clone was seen a few times. The chain has TRBV6-6 and TRBJ1-5, with 7 nucleotides matching TRBD1. The trim removed 2 bases at V and 6 bases at J, leaving 1 base unmatched. This CDR3 region has 13 residues. CDR1 MNHNY and CDR2 SVGAGI come from the germline V gene (reference sequence). The CDR3 sequence: CASSYGDSQPQHF. In nucleotides, the CDR3 is TGTGCCAGCAGTTACGGGGACAGTCAGCCCCAGCATTTT.

The chain links TRBV4-2 to TRBJ1-4; D not certain. Germline loops: CDR1 LGHNA, CDR2 YNFKEQ. V gave up 2 bases and J gave up 0 bases, with 10 bases separating them. The CDR3 runs 16 residues. This CDR3 is CASSQNSKATNEKLFF. The CDR3 nucleotides are TGTGCCAGCAGCCAAAATTCGAAGGCAACTAATGAAAAACTGTTTTTT.

The gene calls are TRBV27 and TRBJ2-7, with D unresolved. This CDR3 contains 12 residues. Trimming removed 3 bases from V and 0 bases from J, with 3 bases in between. CDR1 is MNHEY and CDR2 is SMNVEV in the germline V gene (reference sequence). The CDR3 DNA reads TGTGCCAGCAGTTTTAGCTCCTACGAGCAGTACTTC. Translated, it gives CASSFSSYEQYF.

J is TRBJ1-5 and V is TRBV18; the D is unclear. V was pared by 5 bases and J by 4 bases, with 6 bases between. Germline CDR1 is KGHSH and CDR2 is LQKENI. This CDR3 comprises 12 residues. The CDR3, as DNA: TGTGCCAGCTCAACGGGAAATCAGCCCCAGCATTTT. It codes for CASSTGNQPQHF.

V usage is TRBV13 and J usage is TRBJ2-7; D is perhaps TRBD2 (6 bases). The CDR3 runs to 13 residues. With 0 bases removed from V and 4 bases from J, the gap between germline ends came to 7 bases. Germline CDR1 PRHDT, CDR2 FYEKMQ (reference sequence). The DNA for the CDR3 is TGTGCCAGCAGCTTAGGGGGGACTTACGAGCAGTACTTC. As protein: CASSLGGTYEQYF.

The sample holds one count of this clone. The rearrangement joins TRBV18 to TRBJ1-4, with unresolved D. The CDR3 is 15 residues long. The V and J ends lost 2 bases and 2 bases respectively, with 9 bases between them. Germline CDR1 and CDR2: KGHSH and LQKENI. This CDR3 is CASSPRGSTNEKLFF. The CDR3 DNA reads TGTGCCAGCTCACCAAGAGGCTCGACTAATGAAAAACTGTTTTTT.